Shown below are 20 T cell receptor beta chains from a single sample sequenced in a study of T cell responses to AZD1222 COVID-19 vaccine. TCRdb's copy holds only in-frame clones and misses some; the assay was immunoSEQ multiplex PCR. The sample has about 120,000 clones, 90% seen once. The sample here was peripheral blood, taken on day 0 of MenACWY control vaccination. The receptors stem from an adult in good health.

This chain uses TRBV6-4 with TRBJ2-1; the D is unclear. With 0 bases removed from V and 4 bases from J, the gap between germline ends came to 10 bases. This CDR3 has 15 amino acids. Looked up from germline, CDR1 is MRHNA and CDR2 is SNTAGT. The CDR3 loop reads CASSDSWGDYNEQFF. The DNA for the CDR3 is TGTGCCAGCAGTGACTCGTGGGGTGATTACAATGAGCAGTTCTTC.

V usage is TRBV6-5 and J usage is TRBJ2-5; 10 bases align to TRBD2. CDR1 is MNHEY, CDR2 SVGAGI, per germline. The trim removed 9 bases at V and 5 bases at J, leaving 6 bases unmatched. CDR3 length: 13 amino acids. The CDR3 is CASKLAGTETQYF. The CDR3 nucleotides read TGTGCCAGTAAACTAGCGGGAACGGAGACCCAGTACTTC.

This clone was counted only a few times. The CDR3 reads CASSLTGSEQYV. CDR3 DNA sequence: TGTGCCAGCAGCTTAACAGGGAGTGAGCAGTACGTC. The gene calls are TRBV7-9 and TRBJ2-7; possible D gene TRBD1, 6 bases. Trimming removed 2 bases at V and 7 bases at J, with 9 bases between. CDR1 is SEHNR and CDR2 is FQNEAQ in the germline V gene (reference sequence). The CDR3 sequence is 12 residues long.

This chain uses TRBV27 with TRBJ1-1; D uncertain. Germline CDR1 is MNHEY and CDR2 is SMNVEV (reference sequence). CDR3 size: 14 residues. The V end lost 4 bases, the J end lost 4 bases, and 13 bases lay between the germline ends. This CDR3 is CASSSVASGTEAFF. The CDR3 coding sequence is TGTGCCAGCAGTTCGGTCGCTTCAGGCACTGAAGCTTTCTTT.

The CDR3 sequence: CASSESGTSGGNRSYEQYV. The CDR3 nucleotides read TGCGCCAGCAGTGAGTCCGGGACTAGCGGGGGGAATCGATCCTACGAGCAGTACGTC. The chain has TRBV10-2 and TRBJ2-7, with 15 positions matching TRBD2. The CDR3 is 19 residues long. V trimming: 0 bases; J trimming: 1 base; junction bases outside the gene matches: 7. Germline CDR1 and CDR2: WSHSY and SAAADI.

J is TRBJ1-5 and V is TRBV9; D not resolved. Trimming cost V 0 bases and J 9 bases, with 10 bases left between them. The CDR3 totals 13 residues. The germline CDR1 and CDR2 sequences are SGDLS and YYNGEE. The CDR3 loop is CASSVGVGWPQHF. The CDR3 DNA reads as TGTGCCAGCAGCGTAGGGGTTGGGTGGCCCCAGCATTTT.

The chain joins TRBV18 to TRBJ1-4; D possibly corresponds to TRBD1 (5 bases). This CDR3 contains 16 residues. The V end lost 3 bases, the J end lost 0 bases, and 11 bases lay between the germline ends. Germline values: CDR1 KGHSH, CDR2 LQKENI. CDR3 in DNA: TGTGCCAGCTCACCTTCGGGAGGGGCAACTAATGAAAAACTGTTTTTT. Amino acids: CASSPSGGATNEKLFF.

The table lists this clone with a count of one. J is TRBJ2-2 and V is TRBV10-3; D gene ambiguous. Trimming removed 4 bases at V and 4 bases at J, with 13 bases between. Germline V CDR1 and CDR2: ENHRY, SYGVKD. This CDR3 comprises 15 residues. This CDR3 reads CAISVQTRATGELFF. The CDR3, as DNA: TGTGCCATCAGTGTCCAGACTCGCGCCACCGGGGAGCTGTTTTTT.

This clone was seen once. This chain joins TRBV6-5 and TRBJ1-3; tentative D call: TRBD1 (5 bases). V gave up 7 bases and J gave up 0 bases, with 10 bases separating them. Germline V lookup: CDR1 MNHEY, CDR2 SVGAGI. The CDR3 spans 14 residues. The CDR3, as DNA: TGTGCCAGCAAAGAGGGACCCTCTGGAAACACCATATATTTT. Translating gives CASKEGPSGNTIYF.

The DNA for the CDR3 is TGTGCCAGCAGCCGACAGGGGGGAGGCACAGATACGCAGTATTTT. Translating gives CASSRQGGGTDTQYF. This rearrangement joins TRBV5-4 to TRBJ2-3, with TRBD1 matching 9 bases. The CDR3 covers 15 residues. Germline V gene sequence: CDR1 SGHNT, CDR2 YYREEE (reference sequence). The trim removed 4 bases at V and 1 base at J, leaving 4 bases unmatched.

The chain joins TRBV6-1 to TRBJ2-2; 15 bases are a match to TRBD2. There are 17 residues in the CDR3. The germline gives CDR1 MNHNS, CDR2 SASEGT. With 4 bases clipped from V and 6 bases from J, the junction kept 6 bases outside the gene matches. The CDR3 sequence: CASSARTSGRASGELFF. The CDR3 nucleotides are TGTGCCAGCAGTGCGCGGACTAGCGGGAGGGCGTCCGGGGAGCTGTTTTTT.

The J gene is TRBJ1-2, the V gene TRBV2, with TRBD1 matching over 9 bases. The germline CDR1 and CDR2 sequences are SNHLY and FYNNEI. The CDR3 sequence is 16 residues long. The trim removed 5 bases at V and 8 bases at J, leaving 15 bases unmatched. The CDR3: CASSPGQGIRYGGYTF. The CDR3 DNA is TGTGCCAGCAGTCCGGGACAGGGAATTCGCTATGGAGGCTACACCTTC.

The count of this clone is one. V and J are TRBV12-3 or TRBV12-4 and TRBJ1-2; D not resolved. The ends were cut back, 7 bases at V and 3 bases at J, with 12 bases in the middle. The CDR3 is 13 residues long. CDR3 loop: CASKQGMYYGYTF. The CDR3 DNA sequence: TGTGCCAGCAAGCAAGGGATGTACTATGGCTACACCTTC.

This clone was found once. The chain combines TRBV5-5 with TRBJ2-3; no clear D gene. Germline assignment: CDR1 SGHKS and CDR2 YYEKEE (reference sequence). V lost 3 bases and J lost 4, with 12 bases in between. This CDR3 is 14 amino acids long. This CDR3 reads CASSYPRPADTQYF. The CDR3 DNA is TGTGCCAGCAGCTACCCTAGGCCGGCAGATACGCAGTATTTT.

V usage is TRBV27 and J usage is TRBJ1-5, with TRBD1 as a possible D gene (6 bases). Germline loops: CDR1 MNHEY, CDR2 SMNVEV (reference sequence). CDR3 length: 13 residues. Trimming shortened V by 8 bases and J by 7 bases, and 15 bases separated the two germline ends. CDR3 sequence (DNA): TGTGCCAGCCGTTCCAGGGGAAAGCAGCCCCAGCATTTT. Translating gives CASRSRGKQPQHF.

The gene calls are TRBV18 and TRBJ1-2; D not certain. The CDR3 sequence is 11 residues long. The germline gives CDR1 KGHSH, CDR2 LQKENI. V lost 3 bases and J lost 7, with 6 bases in between. As DNA, the CDR3 is TGTGCCAGCTCACCGCTTAGTGGCTACACCTTC. Its translation: CASSPLSGYTF.

V and J are TRBV7-6 and TRBJ1-6; D possibly corresponds to TRBD1 (6 bases). The germline V gene has CDR1 SGHVS and CDR2 FNYEAQ. The V end lost 4 bases, the J end lost 5 bases, and 15 bases lay between the germline ends. The CDR3 spans 16 residues. The CDR3 DNA reads TGTGCCAGCAGCTCAAGGGGACAAGGGGATAATTCACCCCTCCACTTT. Its translation: CASSSRGQGDNSPLHF.

The CDR3 sequence is CASSPGTGAGQPQHF. For the CDR3, the DNA is TGTGCCAGCAGCCCCGGGACAGGGGCAGGTCAGCCCCAGCATTTT. This chain connects TRBV11-2 to TRBJ1-5; 10 bases fit TRBD1. In germline, CDR1 is SGHAT, CDR2 FQNNGV. J lost 6 bases, V lost 5 bases, and 7 bases had no gene match. The CDR3 is made up of 15 amino acids.

The chain recombines TRBV6-6 with TRBJ1-2; TRBD1 matches at 8 bases. Trimming at V came to 7 bases and at J to 0 bases, leaving 7 bases not matched to a gene. The CDR3 contains 15 residues. The germline V gene encodes CDR1 MNHNY and CDR2 SVGAGI (reference sequence). In DNA, the CDR3 is TGTGCCAGCACCAACGACAGGGGATCTAACTATGGCTACACCTTC. Amino acids: CASTNDRGSNYGYTF.

The genes are TRBV7-9 and TRBJ1-1; 7 bases match TRBD1. Germline trimming cut 5 bases from V and 1 base from J; bases unmatched to any gene: 1. The CDR3 is 13 amino acids. Germline-derived CDR1 and CDR2 are SEHNR and FQNEAQ (reference sequence). The DNA of the CDR3 is TGTGCCAGCAGCAGGACAGGGAACACTGAAGCTTTCTTT. Protein sequence: CASSRTGNTEAFF.